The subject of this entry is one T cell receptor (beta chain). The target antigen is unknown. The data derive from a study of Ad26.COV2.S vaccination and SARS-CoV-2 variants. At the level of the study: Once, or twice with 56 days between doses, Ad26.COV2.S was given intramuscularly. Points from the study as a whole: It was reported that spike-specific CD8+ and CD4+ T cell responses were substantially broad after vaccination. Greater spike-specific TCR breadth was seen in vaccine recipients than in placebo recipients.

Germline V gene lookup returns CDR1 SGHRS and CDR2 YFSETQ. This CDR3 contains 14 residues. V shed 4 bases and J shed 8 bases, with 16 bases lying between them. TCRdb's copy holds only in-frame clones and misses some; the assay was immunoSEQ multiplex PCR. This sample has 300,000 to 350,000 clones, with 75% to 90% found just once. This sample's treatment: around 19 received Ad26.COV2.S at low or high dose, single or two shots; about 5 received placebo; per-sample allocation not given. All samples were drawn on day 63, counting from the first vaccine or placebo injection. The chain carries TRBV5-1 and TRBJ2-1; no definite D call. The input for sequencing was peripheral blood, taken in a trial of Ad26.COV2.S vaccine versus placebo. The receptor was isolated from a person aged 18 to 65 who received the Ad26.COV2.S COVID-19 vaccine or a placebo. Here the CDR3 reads CASSVRADADEQFF. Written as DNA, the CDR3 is TGCGCCAGCAGCGTGCGAGCCGATGCGGATGAGCAGTTCTTC.